This T cell receptor beta chain was profiled in a study of T cell changes during pregnancy in multiple sclerosis (dated by TCRdb to the late 2010s). With regard to the full study: In women with multiple sclerosis, the researchers looked at how the T cell repertoire shifted as pregnancy progressed.

A note on this clone: Its target antigen remains unknown. No qualities accompany the bases; no much larger clone lies one base away.

Library preparation was by the immunoSEQ multiplex PCR assay. TCRdb limited this immuneACCESS table to in-frame rearrangements with V and J called. A share of clones is missing; checked studies link under half to unresolved V genes, and the rest is unexplained. For this sample the table gives 100,000 or so clones, of which roughly 93% were detected only once. The top ten hold about 0.9% of the sample. Trimming takes 4 bases from V and 4 bases from J, and the germline ends sit 8 bases apart. Taken from the germline V gene (reference sequence), the CDR1 and CDR2 loops are MNHEY and SMNVEV. Including the terminal cysteine and phenylalanine, the CDR3 comprises 13 residues. This entry keeps only the CDR3 DNA: 39 bases, framed from base 1.

The chain joins TRBV27 to TRBJ2-1, and the D gene may be TRBD2, 5 bases matching. The sequencing here drew on peripheral blood, taken before pregnancy. This TCR was sampled from a female donor with multiple sclerosis, enrolled in a pregnancy study. In nucleotide form, the sequence is TGTGCCAGCAGTTCCGGGATTTACAATGAGCAGTTCTTC. Translated, it gives CASSSGIYNEQFF.